These 13 T cell receptor beta chains originate from one sample sequenced in a study of cytomegalovirus exposure and HLA in healthy donors. A multiplex PCR was run with 60 Vbeta primers and 13 Jbeta primers. The data were produced by immunoSEQ multiplex PCR, yet TCRdb's version contains in-frame clones alone and is incomplete. The data show 150,000 to 200,000 clones, roughly four fifths seen once. The sequenced material came from PBMCs. The source is a man aged 40-50 years in good health and CMV-seronegative.

Details on this clone: The junction and the germline gene differ at one end; a read error may be behind it. V and J are TRBV29-1 and TRBJ2-4; 9 bases align to TRBD2. CDR1 SQVTM and CDR2 ANQGSEA come from the germline V gene. The CDR3 is 13 residues long. CDR3 protein: CSAFSGGGNSQYF. The DNA of the CDR3 is TGCAGCGCCTTTAGCGGGGGAGGAAACAGTCAGTACTTC.

This clone was found once. J is TRBJ2-1 and V is TRBV7-9; 9 positions match TRBD2. CDR3 length: 15 amino acids. Germline V gives CDR1 SEHNR, CDR2 FQNEAQ (reference sequence). V shed 5 bases, J shed 4 bases, and the junction held 6 bases outside the gene matches. CDR3 nucleotide sequence: TGTGCCAGCAGCCCCCCCCTAGCGGGGTACAATGAGCAGTTCTTC. It specifies CASSPPLAGYNEQFF.

V is TRBV13 and J is TRBJ2-5, with 7 bases lining up with TRBD1. Per the germline V gene, CDR1 is PRHDT and CDR2 is FYEKMQ (reference sequence). V shed 5 bases and J 3 bases; nucleotides not matched to a gene: 9. The CDR3 extends over 15 amino acids. As DNA, the CDR3 is TGTGCCAGCAGCCCGGGACAGATTGTAAAAGAGACCCAGTACTTC. Protein product: CASSPGQIVKETQYF. The full variable domain, completed using reference TRBV13 and TRBJ2-5, is AAGVIQSPRHLIKEKRETATLKCYPIPRHDTVYWYQQGPGQDPQFLISFYEKMQSDKGSIPDRFSAQQFSDYHSELNMSSLELGDSALYFCASSPGQIVKETQYFGPGTRLLVL.

The J gene is TRBJ1-5, the V gene TRBV6-4, with 9 bases fitting TRBD1. The CDR3 sequence is 15 residues long. V shed 8 bases, J shed 3 bases, and the junction held 8 bases outside the gene matches. Germline V gene sequence: CDR1 MRHNA, CDR2 SNTAGT. CDR3 DNA sequence: TGTGCCAGCGGATCGAACAGGGGGCCCAATCAGCCCCAGCATTTT. It is translated as CASGSNRGPNQPQHF.

This rearrangement joins TRBV5-5 to TRBJ2-7, with 10 bases fitting TRBD1. Germline values: CDR1 SGHKS, CDR2 YYEKEE (reference sequence). This CDR3 spans 15 amino acids. The junction had 6 bases not matched to a gene; V was cut back by 4 bases and J by 2 bases. DNA of the CDR3: TGTGCCAGCAGCGGGGGGACAGGGGCCACCTACGAGCAGTACTTC. This translates into CASSGGTGATYEQYF.

The chain has TRBV4-2 and TRBJ2-1; TRBD2 aligns across 9 bases. This CDR3 spans 15 amino acids. V trimming: 1 base; J trimming: 12 bases; junction bases outside the gene matches: 10. Germline loops: CDR1 LGHNA, CDR2 YNFKEQ. The CDR3 protein is CASSQGLARGRGQFF. The DNA for the CDR3 is TGTGCCAGCAGCCAAGGCCTGGCCCGCGGGAGGGGGCAGTTCTTC.

The rearrangement uses TRBV5-6 and TRBJ2-7; the match to TRBD1 covers 7 bases. The CDR3 has 14 amino acids. V shed 4 bases, J shed 6 bases, and the junction held 10 bases outside the gene matches. The germline gives CDR1 SGHDT, CDR2 YYEEEE. The CDR3 sequence is CASSAGRGSVEQYF. CDR3 coding DNA: TGTGCCAGCAGCGCCGGCAGGGGGTCGGTCGAGCAGTACTTC.

This clone was seen a single time. The chain joins TRBV7-3 to TRBJ1-1; the match to TRBD1 covers 8 bases. Germline CDR1 reads SGHTA; CDR2 reads FQGTGA. The V and J ends lost 5 bases and 5 bases, in that order; junction bases with no gene match: 10. This CDR3 is built from 15 residues. This chain's CDR3 is CASSPRGQGGTEAFF. As DNA, the CDR3 is TGTGCCAGCAGCCCCCGAGGACAGGGAGGAACTGAAGCTTTCTTT.

This chain connects TRBV5-4 to TRBJ1-3; 8 bases fit TRBD1. This CDR3 has 16 amino acids. CDR1 is SGHNT and CDR2 is YYREEE in the germline V gene (reference sequence). With 4 bases clipped from V and 1 base from J, the junction kept 7 bases outside the gene matches. CDR3 in amino acids: CASSLDQGASGNTIYF. For the CDR3, the DNA is TGTGCCAGCAGCCTGGATCAGGGGGCATCTGGAAACACCATATATTTT.

A word on this clone: One end of the junction varies from germline; a read error may be responsible. This sequence joins TRBV7-9 and TRBJ2-1, with 7 bases lining up with TRBD2. CDR3 length equals 18 residues. Looked up from germline, CDR1 is SEHNR and CDR2 is FQNEAQ (reference sequence). CDR3 sequence (DNA): TGTTCCAGCAGCCCCGAGGATGGCGGCGGGAGAAGGGAGAATGAGCAGTTCTTC. This translates into CSSSPEDGGGRRENEQFF.

The gene calls are TRBV28 and TRBJ2-3; 14 bases fit TRBD2. Losses at the gene ends were 3 bases for V and 6 bases for J; bases not matched to a gene: 5. The CDR3 extends over 16 amino acids. Germline lookup yields CDR1 MDHEN and CDR2 SYDVKM. The CDR3 nucleotides are TGTGCCAGCAGTTTCTTGGGACTAGCGGGAGTGGATACGCAGTATTTT. Translated: CASSFLGLAGVDTQYF.

CDR3 DNA: TGTGCCAGCAGCTCCCGGGGTAGCGGGAGAGCTTCCTACAATGAGCAGTTCTTC. It yields the protein CASSSRGSGRASYNEQFF. The chain has TRBV11-2 and TRBJ2-1; TRBD2 matches at 9 bases. The CDR3 sequence is 18 residues long. V shed 4 bases, J shed 1 base, and the junction held 11 bases outside the gene matches. Germline V lookup: CDR1 SGHAT, CDR2 FQNNGV.

The V and J genes are TRBV4-1 and TRBJ1-2; D might be TRBD1 (6 bases). Germline CDR1 is MGHRA and CDR2 is YSYEKL. The CDR3 is 14 amino acids. V gave up 3 bases and J gave up 2 bases, with 10 bases separating them. The CDR3 nucleotides read TGCGCCAGCAGCCACAATACAGGGAACTATGGCTACACCTTC. Its protein product is CASSHNTGNYGYTF.